A selection of T cell receptor beta chains follows, all from one sample in a study of cytomegalovirus exposure and HLA in healthy donors. Method: immunoSEQ multiplex PCR; TCRdb's copy keeps in-frame clones and lacks some. Seen in this sample are 160,000 or so clones; the ten most common clones hold roughly 2%. The specimen was PBMCs. The receptors derive from a man between 25 and 39 years old in good health and CMV-seronegative. Each CDR3 is given with its conserved first and last residue. Fields, in order: D gene, V gene, J gene, CDR3 protein, CDR3 DNA. D genes are given only for firm matches.

.	TRBV29-1	TRBJ1-5	CSVGDTRNQPQHF	TGCAGCGTTGGGGACACGCGCAATCAGCCCCAGCATTTT
TRBD1	TRBV29-1	TRBJ2-5	CSVELQGVKETQYF	TGCAGCGTTGAATTGCAGGGGGTTAAGGAGACCCAGTACTTC
.	TRBV16	TRBJ1-5	CASSQSGQANQPQHF	TGTGCCAGCAGCCAATCTGGCCAGGCTAATCAGCCCCAGCATTTT
.	TRBV9	TRBJ1-1	CASSVGQSFPNTEAFF	TGTGCCAGCAGCGTTGGACAGAGCTTCCCGAACACTGAAGCTTTCTTT
TRBD2	TRBV10-3	TRBJ2-3	CAISGPGLAVYTDTQYF	TGTGCCATCAGTGGTCCGGGACTAGCGGTATACACAGATACGCAGTATTTT
TRBD2	TRBV29-1	TRBJ2-1	CSVDGTSGRRAYNEQFF	TGCAGCGTTGATGGGACTAGCGGGAGGCGAGCCTACAATGAGCAGTTCTTC
.	TRBV28	TRBJ2-7	CASRRPSVPHYEQYF	TGTGCCAGCAGGCGACCTAGCGTTCCCCACTACGAGCAGTACTTC
.	TRBV5-1	TRBJ1-1	CASSLTRPGQKNTEAFF	TGCGCCAGCAGCCTCACCCGGCCGGGACAAAAGAACACTGAAGCTTTCTTT
.	TRBV5-1	TRBJ2-2	CASSSLGVDTGELFF	TGCGCCAGCAGCTCCCTAGGGGTGGACACCGGGGAGCTGTTTTTT
.	TRBV28	TRBJ1-3	CASGSLGGNTIYF	TGTGCCAGCGGGAGCCTTGGGGGAAACACCATATATTTT
TRBD1	TRBV5-8	TRBJ1-1	CASSYLQGTGPNTEAFF	TGTGCCAGCAGCTACCTACAAGGGACAGGGCCGAACACTGAAGCTTTCTTT
TRBD1	TRBV11-3	TRBJ1-2	CASSFLDRGNYGYTF	TGTGCCAGCAGCTTTCTTGACAGGGGTAACTATGGCTACACCTTC
TRBD1	TRBV28	TRBJ2-2	CASSLLTGGSGELFF	TGTGCCAGCAGTTTATTGACAGGGGGCTCGGGGGAGCTGTTTTTT
.	TRBV5-4	TRBJ1-1	CASSSRTVGNTEAFF	TGTGCCAGCAGCTCGCGGACAGTGGGGAACACTGAAGCTTTCTTT
TRBD2	TRBV6-1	TRBJ2-7	CASTNLHGGSHEQYF	TGTGCCAGTACCAACCTCCATGGCGGGAGCCACGAGCAGTACTTC
.	TRBV7-9	TRBJ1-5	CASSPEGGNQPQHF	TGTGCCAGCAGCCCCGAGGGGGGCAATCAGCCCCAGCATTTT
.	TRBV7-9	TRBJ2-1	CASSLVAGVYNEQFF	TGTGCCAGCAGCTTAGTGGCGGGTGTCTACAATGAGCAGTTCTTC
TRBD2	TRBV5-3	TRBJ2-1	CARSPTTSGRHNEQFF	TGTGCCAGAAGTCCTACGACTAGCGGGAGACACAATGAGCAGTTCTTC
.	TRBV7-9	TRBJ2-1	CASSLTGSYNEQFF	TGTGCCAGCAGCTTAACGGGGTCCTACAATGAGCAGTTCTTC
.	TRBV18	TRBJ1-2	CASSPDGEAGYTF	TGTGCCAGCTCCCCCGATGGAGAGGCCGGCTACACCTTC
TRBD2	TRBV25-1	TRBJ2-3	CASSVPTSGESTDTQYF	TGTGCCAGCAGCGTACCTACCAGCGGGGAATCTACAGATACGCAGTATTTT
TRBD2	TRBV5-1	TRBJ2-1	CASGRREGSYNEQFF	TGCGCCAGCGGGAGGAGGGAGGGCTCCTACAATGAGCAGTTCTTC
.	TRBV11-2	TRBJ1-3	CASRSLGAAGNTIYF	TGTGCCAGCAGGTCTCTAGGAGCCGCGGGAAACACCATATATTTT
TRBD1	TRBV7-9	TRBJ1-1	CASSLGMDRDTEAFF	TGTGCCAGCAGCTTAGGTATGGACAGGGACACTGAAGCTTTCTTT
TRBD1	TRBV30	TRBJ2-1	CAWKGQGGLGYNEQFF	TGTGCCTGGAAGGGACAGGGAGGACTAGGGTACAATGAGCAGTTCTTC
TRBD2	TRBV2	TRBJ2-2	CASRGLANTGELFF	TGTGCCAGCAGGGGACTAGCGAACACCGGGGAGCTGTTTTTT
TRBD1	TRBV19	TRBJ1-5	CASSNTGTGTNQPQHF	TGTGCCAGTAGTAATACCGGGACAGGGACCAATCAGCCCCAGCATTTT
TRBD2	TRBV5-4	TRBJ2-7	CASSDSPSSGRAAYEQYF	TGTGCCAGCAGCGACTCTCCTTCTAGCGGGAGGGCCGCGTACGAGCAGTACTTC
.	TRBV7-9	TRBJ1-1	CASSWTVNTEAFF	TGTGCCAGCAGCTGGACAGTGAACACTGAAGCTTTCTTT
.	TRBV9	TRBJ2-7	CASSPGYTYEQYF	TGTGCCAGCTCTCCGGGGTATACCTACGAGCAGTACTTC
TRBD2	TRBV27	TRBJ2-7	CASSAGTSGVSYEQYF	TGTGCCAGCAGTGCCGGGACTAGCGGGGTCAGCTACGAGCAGTACTTC
TRBD1	TRBV11-1	TRBJ2-1	CASSSPGDRAWHEQFF	TGTGCCAGCAGCTCCCCCGGGGACAGGGCGTGGCATGAGCAGTTCTTC
TRBD2	TRBV14	TRBJ2-7	CASSPQRETSGVASYEQYF	TGTGCCAGCAGCCCCCAACGCGAGACTAGCGGGGTAGCGAGCTACGAGCAGTACTTC
.	TRBV6-1	TRBJ1-5	CASRETGNQPQHF	TGTGCCAGCAGAGAAACAGGGAATCAGCCCCAGCATTTT
TRBD2	TRBV6-5	TRBJ2-7	CASSLTSGSSYEQYF	TGTGCCAGCAGTCTTACTAGCGGGAGCTCCTACGAGCAGTACTTC
TRBD1	TRBV2	TRBJ2-7	CASSVPPDRGRQYF	TGTGCCAGCAGTGTCCCGCCAGACAGGGGGCGGCAGTACTTC
TRBD1	TRBV29-1	TRBJ2-6	CSVEDPDRAGANVLTF	TGCAGCGTTGAAGACCCGGACAGGGCTGGGGCCAACGTCCTGACTTTC
TRBD2	TRBV10-2	TRBJ2-3	CASSVPPLRAGGTDTQYF	TGCGCCAGCAGTGTGCCCCCACTACGAGCGGGAGGGACAGATACGCAGTATTTT
TRBD1	TRBV28	TRBJ2-5	CASSPQQGQIGTQYF	TGTGCCAGCAGTCCCCAACAGGGACAGATCGGGACCCAGTACTTC
.	TRBV5-1	TRBJ2-1	CASSFPEGAYNEQFF	TGCGCCAGCAGCTTCCCAGAGGGTGCCTACAATGAGCAGTTCTTC
TRBD2	TRBV5-1	TRBJ2-1	CASNLASGRDGEQFF	TGCGCCAGCAACTTAGCTAGCGGGAGGGATGGTGAGCAGTTCTTC
.	TRBV11-3	TRBJ2-1	CASSLIQYNEQFF	TGTGCCAGCAGCTTAATTCAGTACAATGAGCAGTTCTTC
.	TRBV21-1	TRBJ1-5	CASSIDSNQPQHF	TGTGCCAGCAGCATAGATAGCAATCAGCCCCAGCATTTT
TRBD1	TRBV28	TRBJ1-5	CASSPLRTGDNQPQHF	TGTGCCAGCAGTCCCCTACGGACAGGGGACAATCAGCCCCAGCATTTT
TRBD2	TRBV6-6	TRBJ2-7	CASSYLAAEQYF	TGTGCCAGCAGTTACCTAGCGGCCGAGCAGTACTTC
TRBD1	TRBV5-1	TRBJ2-1	CASSPGQGFSSYNEQFF	TGCGCCAGCAGCCCGGGACAGGGGTTTAGCTCCTACAATGAGCAGTTCTTC
TRBD2	TRBV6-5	TRBJ2-7	CASSRPGLGYEQYF	TGTGCCAGCAGTCGACCGGGACTAGGCTACGAGCAGTACTTC
TRBD1	TRBV18	TRBJ1-2	CASSPPSGQGNYGYTF	TGTGCCAGCTCACCACCGTCGGGACAGGGGAACTATGGCTACACCTTC
TRBD1	TRBV5-1	TRBJ1-1	CASSYGTGSILLSEAFF	TGCGCCAGCAGCTACGGGACAGGGTCTATTCTACTGTCTGAAGCTTTCTTT
.	TRBV11-2	TRBJ1-4	CASRRAEELFF	TGTGCCAGCAGACGAGCAGAGGAACTGTTTTTT